This TCR beta chain was sequenced during a study of blood T cells in healthy people across ages. Broader study findings: Donor CMV status, an unknown factor, possibly confounded changes in expanded clonotypes.

Trimming shortened V by 5 bases and J by 0 bases, and 8 bases separated the two germline ends. Germline assignment: CDR1 MNHEY and CDR2 SMNVEV (reference sequence). The CDR3 spans 13 residues. They isolated at least 6 million PBMCs from each sample. Total RNA extraction produced at least 5.5 micrograms (per sample) for the study. Ten or more counts support this clonotype. Its antigen is as yet unknown. Combining a sample-barcoded 5' primer with a J-beta primer mix, a second PCR ran for 7 to 11 cycles. One entry per CDR3 protein results from TCRdb running MiXCR on the 5' RACE reads. This table holds hundreds of thousands of distinct CDR3 sequences, about three fifths found once.

The sequence was collected from a young man in good health. The chain carries TRBV27 and TRBJ2-7; no clear D. Sequencing was done on a sample of blood. CDR3 in amino acids: CASSPINSYEQYF. CDR3 DNA sequence: TGTGCCAGCAGTCCTATTAACTCCTACGAGCAGTACTTC.